These 20 T cell receptor beta chains were sequenced from one sample in a study of blood T cell repertoires in COVID-19. Method: immunoSEQ multiplex PCR; TCRdb's copy keeps in-frame clones and lacks some. Among about 200,000 clones listed, under 90% were seen once. Sequenced material: peripheral blood. All receptors come from a man aged 50 to 59 with acute or convalescent COVID-19.

This clone appeared a few times. The genes are TRBV6-5 and TRBJ1-1, with 7 bases lining up with TRBD1. Germline V gene data show CDR1 as MNHEY and CDR2 as SVGAGI. The CDR3 contains 15 residues. With V trimmed by 4 bases and J by 6 bases, 11 bases remained unmatched. CDR3 sequence (DNA): TGTGCCAGCAGTTCTAACCTCAGGGGGTCGGCTGAAGCTTTCTTT. It is translated as CASSSNLRGSAEAFF.

V usage is TRBV11-3 and J usage is TRBJ1-2; D not certain. V lost 3 bases to trimming and J lost 4 bases, with 9 bases between them. The CDR3 is 13 amino acids. Germline CDR1 and CDR2: SGHNT and YENEEA. The CDR3 here is CASSLGSLYGYTF. The CDR3 nucleotides read TGTGCCAGCAGCTTGGGCAGTCTCTATGGCTACACCTTC.

The chain combines TRBV19 with TRBJ1-1; possibly TRBD1 for D (5 bases). Germline V gives CDR1 LNHDA, CDR2 SQIVND (reference sequence). V lost 9 bases and J 8 bases, leaving 28 bases between the germline ends. The CDR3 loop spans 16 amino acids. The CDR3 sequence is CASRAPGSPVSEEAFF. The CDR3, as DNA: TGTGCCAGCCGTGCCCCAGGGTCACCGGTGTCGGAAGAAGCTTTCTTT.

This rearrangement joins TRBV27 to TRBJ1-1; no definite D call. CDR1 and CDR2 from the germline V gene are MNHEY and SMNVEV (reference sequence). The CDR3 spans 14 residues. The ends were cut back, 6 bases at V and 0 bases at J, with 11 bases in the middle. The DNA of the CDR3 is TGTGCCAGCAGGCGTGAGGTCTTGAACACTGAAGCTTTCTTT. This encodes CASRREVLNTEAFF.

The chain has TRBV2 and TRBJ1-4, with D unclear. Germline V gives CDR1 SNHLY, CDR2 FYNNEI. V was trimmed by 4 bases and J by 7 bases, leaving 10 bases between them. This CDR3 has 13 residues. CDR3 DNA sequence: TGTGCCAGCAGTGGCGGAGGTAGTGAAAAACTGTTTTTT. Amino acid sequence: CASSGGGSEKLFF.

The chain combines TRBV6-1 with TRBJ1-1; possibly TRBD1 for D (6 bases). Trimming cost V 1 base and J 5 bases, with 11 bases left between them. CDR1 and CDR2 from the germline V gene are MNHNS and SASEGT. CDR3 length equals 14 residues. The CDR3 DNA follows: TGTGCCAGCAGTGAAGTTAGCAGGGGTACTGAAGCTTTCTTT. This gives the protein CASSEVSRGTEAFF.

V and J are TRBV6-6 and TRBJ2-1; 10 nucleotides agree with TRBD2. V lost 3 bases and J lost 9; bases outside the gene matches: 8. The germline gives CDR1 MNHNY, CDR2 SVGAGI (reference sequence). CDR3 size: 15 residues. The CDR3 coding sequence is TGTGCCAGCAGTTATAAGAGCGGGGGGGGTCCTGAGCAGTTCTTC. Translated, it gives CASSYKSGGGPEQFF.

V and J are TRBV5-1 and TRBJ2-3; 13 bases fit TRBD2. Per the germline V gene, CDR1 is SGHRS and CDR2 is YFSETQ. The J segment lost 2 bases and the V segment lost 2 bases, leaving 8 bases of the junction unmatched. The CDR3 sequence is 18 residues long. CDR3: CASSFPQGLAGDTDTQYF. Written as DNA, the CDR3 is TGCGCCAGCAGCTTCCCCCAAGGACTAGCGGGGGACACAGATACGCAGTATTTT.

The chain carries TRBV28 and TRBJ1-5; D possibly corresponds to TRBD1 (5 bases). Trimming pared 8 bases from V and 0 bases from J, leaving 11 bases between. The CDR3 consists of 14 residues. Germline values: CDR1 MDHEN, CDR2 SYDVKM. CDR3 sequence (DNA): TGTGCCAGCCGGGGGGGAGGTAGCAATCAGCCCCAGCATTTT. Protein: CASRGGGSNQPQHF.

V and J are TRBV11-2 and TRBJ2-3; the match to TRBD2 covers 10 bases. Trimming at V came to 1 base and at J to 2 bases, leaving 9 bases not matched to a gene. This CDR3 has 18 amino acids. Germline CDR1 is SGHAT and CDR2 is FQNNGV. The CDR3 protein is CASSLVPWTSGLTDTQYF. The CDR3 DNA follows: TGTGCCAGCAGCTTAGTACCCTGGACTAGCGGACTCACAGATACGCAGTATTTT.

V gene TRBV4-1 combines with J gene TRBJ1-6; D is unresolved. Per germline, CDR1 MGHRA and CDR2 YSYEKL. This CDR3 has 17 residues. Trimming cost V 0 bases and J 0 bases, with 9 bases left between them. This CDR3 is CASSQDFRSSYNSPLHF. CDR3 nucleotide sequence: TGCGCCAGCAGCCAAGATTTTCGGAGCTCCTATAATTCACCCCTCCACTTT.

The V gene is TRBV18, the J gene TRBJ1-6; 7 nucleotides match TRBD1. Trimming cost V 3 bases and J 4 bases; bases outside gene matches: 9. The CDR3 is made up of 17 amino acids. Looked up from germline, CDR1 is KGHSH and CDR2 is LQKENI. This CDR3 is CASSPVPGTEYNSPLHF. In nucleotides, the CDR3 is TGTGCCAGCTCACCCGTCCCCGGGACAGAATATAATTCACCCCTCCACTTT. Full variable domain (missing parts from reference TRBV18 and TRBJ1-6): NAGVMQNPRHLVRRRGQEARLRCSPMKGHSHVYWYRQLPEEGLKFMVYLQKENIIDESGMPKERFSAEFPKEGPSILRIQQVVRGDSAAYFCASSPVPGTEYNSPLHFGNGTRLTVT.

CDR3 in DNA: TGTGCCAGCAGCCCTCAGAGGGCCAACGTCCTGACTTTC. As protein: CASSPQRANVLTF. V gene TRBV3-1 (or the pseudogene TRBV3-2) combines with J gene TRBJ2-6, with D unresolved. This CDR3 region has 13 residues. V lost 4 bases to trimming and J lost 5 bases, with 6 bases between them. Germline V CDR1 and CDR2: LGHDT, YNNKEL (reference sequence).

This clone was picked up a small number of times. The gene calls are TRBV19 and TRBJ2-2; maybe TRBD1 (5 bases). V gave up 7 bases and J gave up 0 bases, with 12 bases separating them. Germline values: CDR1 LNHDA, CDR2 SQIVND (reference sequence). CDR3 length: 15 amino acids. CDR3 sequence reads: CASTPGSANTGELFF. The CDR3, as DNA: TGTGCCAGTACCCCAGGGTCCGCGAACACCGGGGAGCTGTTTTTT.

The V gene is TRBV11-2, the J gene TRBJ1-5, with D tentatively TRBD1 (6 bases). Germline V lookup: CDR1 SGHAT, CDR2 FQNNGV. The V end was cut by 3 bases, the J end by 4 bases, with 10 bases between. The CDR3 has 14 amino acids. Here the CDR3 reads CASSFGGKNQPQHF. DNA of the CDR3: TGTGCCAGCAGCTTTGGGGGCAAGAATCAGCCCCAGCATTTT.

This chain joins TRBV2 and TRBJ2-7; 7 nucleotides match TRBD1. The junction had 7 bases not matched to a gene; V was cut back by 4 bases and J by 1 base. This CDR3 spans 15 amino acids. The germline CDR1 and CDR2 sequences are SNHLY and FYNNEI. DNA of the CDR3: TGTGCCAGCAGTGTGGCCCCGGGACAGTCCTACGAGCAGTACTTC. It is translated as CASSVAPGQSYEQYF. Drawing the rest from reference TRBV2 and TRBJ2-7, the complete variable domain is EPEVTQTPSHQVTQMGQEVILRCVPISNHLYFYWYRQILGQKVEFLVSFYNNEISEKSEIFDDQFSVERPDGSNFTLKIRSTKLEDSAMYFCASSVAPGQSYEQYFGPGTRLTVT.

The chain couples TRBV11-2 to TRBJ1-1; a weak D match, TRBD1 (5 bases). This CDR3 is built from 15 residues. Per the germline V gene, CDR1 is SGHAT and CDR2 is FQNNGV. V was cut by 6 bases and J by 0 bases, with 14 bases left in between. The CDR3 coding sequence is TGTGCCAGCAGTCTTAGGGGACTGCTGAACACTGAAGCTTTCTTT. It specifies CASSLRGLLNTEAFF.

The chain uses TRBV7-8 and TRBJ2-1, with D possibly matching TRBD1 (5 bases). The V end was cut by 0 bases, the J end by 0 bases, with 18 bases between. The CDR3 has 19 residues. Germline CDR1 and CDR2: SGHVS and FQNEAQ. In nucleotides, the CDR3 is TGTGCCAGCAGCTTAGCACGGTGGGGCAGGGCGATCTCCTACAATGAGCAGTTCTTC. This gives the protein CASSLARWGRAISYNEQFF.

The chain combines TRBV20-1 with TRBJ1-3; 8 nucleotides agree with TRBD1. V dropped 5 bases and J dropped 7; count of bases not matched to a gene: 7. CDR1 is DFQATT and CDR2 is SNEGSKA in the germline V gene (reference sequence). The CDR3 extends over 13 amino acids. The CDR3 loop reads CSAGDRGGNTIYF. The CDR3 DNA sequence: TGCAGTGCTGGTGACAGGGGAGGGAACACCATATATTTT.

V gene TRBV12-5 combines with J gene TRBJ1-5; the D gene is possibly TRBD1 (6 bases). The germline gives CDR1 LGHNT, CDR2 FRNRAP. The ends were cut back, 6 bases at V and 3 bases at J, with 12 bases in the middle. The CDR3 has 14 amino acids. Written as DNA, the CDR3 is TGTGCTAGTGGATTCGGACAGAACAATCAGCCCCAGCATTTT. This codes for CASGFGQNNQPQHF.